This is a list of T cell receptor beta chains from one sample in a study of T cells after yellow fever vaccination. A single record per CDR3 protein comes from TCRdb applying MiXCR to the 5' RACE reads. Of a few hundred thousand distinct CDR3 sequences in the sample, around 16% were seen once. Sample: PBMCs, taken about 5 days after the first yellow fever vaccination. Every receptor here comes from a man younger than 30 who received the YFV17D yellow fever vaccine. Both conserved end residues are part of each CDR3.

CDR3: CASSSQDRGDEQYF
V: TRBV7-9
J: TRBJ2-7
length: 14

CDR3: CASCQLVQGRSPLHF
V: TRBV3-1
J: TRBJ1-6
length: 15

CDR3: CASSRGADNSPLHF
V: TRBV27
J: TRBJ1-6
length: 14

CDR3: CASSPGTSGAQETQYF
V: TRBV5-1
J: TRBJ2-5
length: 16

CDR3: CASSPEGARISSSPLHF
V: TRBV5-1
J: TRBJ1-6
length: 17

CDR3: CASSRNLPGGPFTYEQYF
V: TRBV4-1
J: TRBJ2-7
length: 18

CDR3: CASSQDMGNTEAFF
V: TRBV4-3
J: TRBJ1-1
length: 14

CDR3: CSVDGLAGGSSYNEQFF
V: TRBV29-1
J: TRBJ2-1
length: 17

CDR3: CASSKEKRGEANEKLFF
V: TRBV21-1
J: TRBJ1-4
length: 17

CDR3: CASSIRAPKNIQYF
V: TRBV12-3/TRBV12-4
J: TRBJ2-4
length: 14

CDR3: CASSPGPGELAKNIQYF
V: TRBV7-3
J: TRBJ2-4
length: 17

CDR3: CASSLGESYNEQFF
V: TRBV5-5
J: TRBJ2-1
length: 14

CDR3: CSVELLGIYGYTF
V: TRBV29-1
J: TRBJ1-2
length: 13

CDR3: CASSGERTYGYTF
V: TRBV2
J: TRBJ1-2
length: 13

CDR3: CASSPGQANPNTEAFF
V: TRBV7-8
J: TRBJ1-1
length: 16

CDR3: CASSLQSGGGETQYF
V: TRBV3-1
J: TRBJ2-5
length: 15

CDR3: CAIGLAGGPLNNEQFF
V: TRBV10-3
J: TRBJ2-1
length: 16

CDR3: CASSALVSGANVLTF
V: TRBV25-1
J: TRBJ2-6
length: 15

CDR3: CASSLEDTDSPLHF
V: TRBV7-9
J: TRBJ1-6
length: 14

CDR3: CASSWSGGTDTQYF
V: TRBV27
J: TRBJ2-3
length: 14

CDR3: CATRGADYNEQFF
V: TRBV24-1
J: TRBJ2-1
length: 13

CDR3: CASRTGPGELFF
V: TRBV7-3
J: TRBJ2-2
length: 12

CDR3: CAISPRASGGPRTGELFF
V: TRBV11-2
J: TRBJ2-2
length: 18

CDR3: CASSQARSGPEAFF
V: TRBV4-1
J: TRBJ1-1
length: 14

CDR3: CASSFYQGRGYTF
V: TRBV12-3/TRBV12-4
J: TRBJ1-2
length: 13

CDR3: CASSRDSSNTGELFF
V: TRBV5-1
J: TRBJ2-2
length: 15

CDR3: CASSQRTGGNYGYTF
V: TRBV5-1
J: TRBJ1-2
length: 15

CDR3: CASSLRGGAKNIQYF
V: TRBV3-1
J: TRBJ2-4
length: 15

CDR3: CASTLKGTVSYNEQFF
V: TRBV7-8
J: TRBJ2-1
length: 16

CDR3: CASSFVGGGQSPGTGELFF
V: TRBV11-1
J: TRBJ2-2
length: 19